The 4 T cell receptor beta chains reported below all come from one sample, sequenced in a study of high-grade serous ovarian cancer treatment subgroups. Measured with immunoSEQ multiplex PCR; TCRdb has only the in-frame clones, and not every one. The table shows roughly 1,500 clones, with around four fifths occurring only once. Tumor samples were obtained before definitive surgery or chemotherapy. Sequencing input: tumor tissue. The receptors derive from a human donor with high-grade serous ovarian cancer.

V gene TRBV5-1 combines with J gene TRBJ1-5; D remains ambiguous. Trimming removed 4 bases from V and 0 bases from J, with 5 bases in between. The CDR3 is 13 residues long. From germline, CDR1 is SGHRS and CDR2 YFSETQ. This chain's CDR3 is CASSPYSNQPQHF. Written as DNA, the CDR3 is TGCGCCAGCAGCCCATATAGCAATCAGCCCCAGCATTTT. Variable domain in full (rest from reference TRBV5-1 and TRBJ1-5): KAGVTQTPRYLIKTRGQQVTLSCSPISGHRSVSWYQQTPGQGLQFLFEYFSETQRNKGNFPGRFSGRQFSNSRSEMNVSTLELGDSALYLCASSPYSNQPQHFGDGTRLSIL.

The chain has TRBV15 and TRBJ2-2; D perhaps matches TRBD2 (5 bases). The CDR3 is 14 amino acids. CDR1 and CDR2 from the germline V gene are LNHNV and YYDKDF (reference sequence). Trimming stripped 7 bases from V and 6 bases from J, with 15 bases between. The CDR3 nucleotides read TGTGCCACCACACCCGGAGCTAGCCCCGGGGAGCTGTTTTTT. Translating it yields CATTPGASPGELFF.

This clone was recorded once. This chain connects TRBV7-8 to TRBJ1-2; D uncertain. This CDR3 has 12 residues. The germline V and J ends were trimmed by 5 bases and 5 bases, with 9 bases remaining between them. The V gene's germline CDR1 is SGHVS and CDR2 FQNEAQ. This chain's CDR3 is CASSGGPYGYTF. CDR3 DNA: TGTGCCAGCAGCGGAGGGCCATATGGCTACACCTTC.

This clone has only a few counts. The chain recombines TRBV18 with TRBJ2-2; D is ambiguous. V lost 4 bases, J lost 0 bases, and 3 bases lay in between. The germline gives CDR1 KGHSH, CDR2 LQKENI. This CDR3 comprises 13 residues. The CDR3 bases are TGTGCCAGCTCACTATCGAACACCGGGGAGCTGTTTTTT. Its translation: CASSLSNTGELFF.